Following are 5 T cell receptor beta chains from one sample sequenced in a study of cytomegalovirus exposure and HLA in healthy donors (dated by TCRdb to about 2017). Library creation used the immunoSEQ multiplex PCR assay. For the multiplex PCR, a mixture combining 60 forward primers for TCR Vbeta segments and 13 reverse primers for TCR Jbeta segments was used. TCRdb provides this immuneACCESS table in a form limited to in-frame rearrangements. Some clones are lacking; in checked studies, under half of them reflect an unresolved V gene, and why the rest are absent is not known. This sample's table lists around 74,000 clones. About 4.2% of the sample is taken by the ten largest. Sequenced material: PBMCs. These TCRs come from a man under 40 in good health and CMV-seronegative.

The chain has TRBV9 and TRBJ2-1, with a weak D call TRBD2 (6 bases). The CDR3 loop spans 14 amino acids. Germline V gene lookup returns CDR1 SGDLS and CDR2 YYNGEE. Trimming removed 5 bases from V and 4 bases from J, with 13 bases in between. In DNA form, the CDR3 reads TGTGCCAGCAGTATGGACGGGAGTTACAATGAGCAGTTCTTC. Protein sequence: CASSMDGSYNEQFF.

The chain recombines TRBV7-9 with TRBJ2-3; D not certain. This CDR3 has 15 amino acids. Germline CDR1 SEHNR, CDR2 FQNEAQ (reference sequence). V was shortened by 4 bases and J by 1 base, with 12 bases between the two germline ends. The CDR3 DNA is TGTGCCAGCAGCTCCCAGGTTGACGGCACAGATACGCAGTATTTT. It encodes CASSSQVDGTDTQYF.

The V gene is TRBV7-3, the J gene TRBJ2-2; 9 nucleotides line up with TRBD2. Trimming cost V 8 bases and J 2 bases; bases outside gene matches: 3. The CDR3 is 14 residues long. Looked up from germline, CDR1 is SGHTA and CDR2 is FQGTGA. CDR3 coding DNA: TGTGCCAGCCGGGGACTAGCTAACACCGGGGAGCTGTTTTTT. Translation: CASRGLANTGELFF.

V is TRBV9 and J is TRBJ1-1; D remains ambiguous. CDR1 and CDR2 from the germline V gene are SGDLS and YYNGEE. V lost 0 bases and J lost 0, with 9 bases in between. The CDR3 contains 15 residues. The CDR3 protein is CASSVGGGMNTEAFF. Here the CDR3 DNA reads TGTGCCAGCAGCGTAGGAGGAGGGATGAACACTGAAGCTTTCTTT. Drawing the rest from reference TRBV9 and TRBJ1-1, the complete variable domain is DSGVTQTPKHLITATGQRVTLRCSPRSGDLSVYWYQQSLDQGLQFLIQYYNGEERAKGNILERFSAQQFPDLHSELNLSSLELGDSALYFCASSVGGGMNTEAFFGQGTRLTVV.

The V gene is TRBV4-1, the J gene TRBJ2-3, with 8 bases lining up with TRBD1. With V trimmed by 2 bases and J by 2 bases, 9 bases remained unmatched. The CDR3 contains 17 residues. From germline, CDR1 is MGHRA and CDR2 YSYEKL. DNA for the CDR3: TGCGCCAGCAGCCAAACCCCCGGGACAGGTATCACAGATACGCAGTATTTT. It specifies CASSQTPGTGITDTQYF.